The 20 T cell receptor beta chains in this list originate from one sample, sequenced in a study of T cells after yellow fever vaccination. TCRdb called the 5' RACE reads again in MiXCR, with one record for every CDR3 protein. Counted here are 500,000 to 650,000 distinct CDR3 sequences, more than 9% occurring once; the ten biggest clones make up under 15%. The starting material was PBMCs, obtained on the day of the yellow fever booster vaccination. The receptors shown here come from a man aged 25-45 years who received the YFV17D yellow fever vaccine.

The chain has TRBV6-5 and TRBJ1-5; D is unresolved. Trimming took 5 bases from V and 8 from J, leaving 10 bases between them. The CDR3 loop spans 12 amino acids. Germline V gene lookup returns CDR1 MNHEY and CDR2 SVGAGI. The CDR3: CASSTTVEPQHF. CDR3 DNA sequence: TGTGCCAGCAGTACCACAGTGGAGCCCCAGCATTTT.

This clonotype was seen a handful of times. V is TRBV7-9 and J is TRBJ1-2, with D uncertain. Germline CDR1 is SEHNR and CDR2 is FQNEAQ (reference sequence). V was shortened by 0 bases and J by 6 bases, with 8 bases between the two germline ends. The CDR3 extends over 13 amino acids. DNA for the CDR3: TGTGCCAGCAGCTTAGCATTCGGGGATGGCTACACCTTC. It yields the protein CASSLAFGDGYTF.

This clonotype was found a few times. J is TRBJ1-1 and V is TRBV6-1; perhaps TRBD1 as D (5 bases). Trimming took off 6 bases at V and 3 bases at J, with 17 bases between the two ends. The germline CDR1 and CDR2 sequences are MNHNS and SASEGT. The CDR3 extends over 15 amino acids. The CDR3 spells CASSRPSTEYTEAFF. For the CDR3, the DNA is TGTGCCAGCAGCCGTCCTTCGACAGAGTACACTGAAGCTTTCTTT.

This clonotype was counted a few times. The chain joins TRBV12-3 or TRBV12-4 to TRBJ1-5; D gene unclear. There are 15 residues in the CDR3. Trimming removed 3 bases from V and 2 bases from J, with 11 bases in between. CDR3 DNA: TGTGCCAGCAGTTTTGGGCCGGCAGGCAATCAGCCCCAGCATTTT. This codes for CASSFGPAGNQPQHF.

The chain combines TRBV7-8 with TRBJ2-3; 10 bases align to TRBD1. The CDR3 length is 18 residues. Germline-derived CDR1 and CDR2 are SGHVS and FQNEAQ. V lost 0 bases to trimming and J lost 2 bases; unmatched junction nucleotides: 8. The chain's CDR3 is CASSLAPEGQGYTDTQYF. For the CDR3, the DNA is TGTGCCAGCAGCTTAGCGCCCGAGGGACAGGGGTACACAGATACGCAGTATTTT.

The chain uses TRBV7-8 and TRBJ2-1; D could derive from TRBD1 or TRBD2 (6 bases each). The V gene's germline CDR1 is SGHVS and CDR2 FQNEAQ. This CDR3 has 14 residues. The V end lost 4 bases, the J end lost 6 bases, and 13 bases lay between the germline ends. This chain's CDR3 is CASSWSGGRNEQFF. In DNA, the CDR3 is TGTGCCAGCAGCTGGTCCGGGGGCCGCAATGAGCAGTTCTTC.

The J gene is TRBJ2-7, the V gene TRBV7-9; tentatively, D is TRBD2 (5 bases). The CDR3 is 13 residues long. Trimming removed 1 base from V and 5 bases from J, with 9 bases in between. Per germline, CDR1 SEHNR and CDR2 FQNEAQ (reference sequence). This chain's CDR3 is CASSLVSSNEQYF. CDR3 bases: TGTGCCAGCAGCTTAGTCTCTAGCAACGAGCAGTACTTC.

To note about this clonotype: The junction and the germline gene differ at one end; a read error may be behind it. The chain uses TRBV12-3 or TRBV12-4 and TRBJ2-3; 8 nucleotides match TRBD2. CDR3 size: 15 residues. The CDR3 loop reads CASSWSGSTADMQYF. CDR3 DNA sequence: TGTGCCAGCAGCTGGAGCGGGAGTACCGCAGATATGCAGTATTTT.

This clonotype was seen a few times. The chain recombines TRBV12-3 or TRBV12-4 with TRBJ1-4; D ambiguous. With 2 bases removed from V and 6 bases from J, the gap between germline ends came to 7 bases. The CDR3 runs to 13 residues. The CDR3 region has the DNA TGTGCCAGCAGTTTAATGTCGGATGAAAAACTGTTTTTT. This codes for CASSLMSDEKLFF.

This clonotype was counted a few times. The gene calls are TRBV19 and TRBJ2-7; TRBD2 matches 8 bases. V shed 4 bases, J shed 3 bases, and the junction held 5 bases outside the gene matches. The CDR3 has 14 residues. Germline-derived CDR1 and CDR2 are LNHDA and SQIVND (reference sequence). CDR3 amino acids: CASSKGLDLYEQYF. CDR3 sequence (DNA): TGTGCCAGTAGTAAGGGACTAGACCTCTACGAGCAGTACTTC.

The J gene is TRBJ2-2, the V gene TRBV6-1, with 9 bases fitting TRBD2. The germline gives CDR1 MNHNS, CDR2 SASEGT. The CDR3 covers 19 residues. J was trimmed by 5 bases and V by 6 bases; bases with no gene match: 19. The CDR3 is CASRGTLLAGYGITGELFF. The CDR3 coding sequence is TGTGCCAGCAGGGGAACATTGCTAGCGGGATATGGAATAACCGGGGAGCTGTTTTTT.

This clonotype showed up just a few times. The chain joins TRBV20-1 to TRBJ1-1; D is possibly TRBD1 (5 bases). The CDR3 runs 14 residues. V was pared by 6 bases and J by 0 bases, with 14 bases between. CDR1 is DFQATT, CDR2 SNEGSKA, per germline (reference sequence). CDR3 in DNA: TGCAGTGCCACAACGACAGTCATGAACACTGAAGCTTTCTTT. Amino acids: CSATTTVMNTEAFF.

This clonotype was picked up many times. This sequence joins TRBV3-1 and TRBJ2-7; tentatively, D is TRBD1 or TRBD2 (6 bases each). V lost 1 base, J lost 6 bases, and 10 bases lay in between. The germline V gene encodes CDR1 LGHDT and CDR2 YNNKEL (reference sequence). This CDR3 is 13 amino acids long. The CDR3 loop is CASSQGGATEQYF. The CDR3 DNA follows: TGTGCCAGCAGCCAAGGGGGGGCGACCGAGCAGTACTTC.

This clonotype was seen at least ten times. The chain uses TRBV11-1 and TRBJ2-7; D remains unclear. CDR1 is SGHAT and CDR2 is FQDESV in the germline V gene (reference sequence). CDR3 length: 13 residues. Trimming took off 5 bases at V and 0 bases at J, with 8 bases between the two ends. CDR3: CASSQTPSYEQYF. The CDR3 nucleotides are TGTGCCAGCAGCCAGACACCCTCCTACGAGCAGTACTTC.

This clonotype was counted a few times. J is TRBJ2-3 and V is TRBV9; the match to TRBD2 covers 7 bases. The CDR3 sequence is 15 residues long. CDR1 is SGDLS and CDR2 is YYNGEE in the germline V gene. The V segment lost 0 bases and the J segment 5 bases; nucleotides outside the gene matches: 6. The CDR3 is CASSVASGVGDTQYF. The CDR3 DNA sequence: TGTGCCAGCAGCGTAGCAAGCGGGGTAGGAGATACGCAGTATTTT. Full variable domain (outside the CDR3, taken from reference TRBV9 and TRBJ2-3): DSGVTQTPKHLITATGQRVTLRCSPRSGDLSVYWYQQSLDQGLQFLIQYYNGEERAKGNILERFSAQQFPDLHSELNLSSLELGDSALYFCASSVASGVGDTQYFGPGTRLTVL.

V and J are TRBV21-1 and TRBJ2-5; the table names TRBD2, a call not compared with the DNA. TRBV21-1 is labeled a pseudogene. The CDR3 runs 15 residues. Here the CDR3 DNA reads TGTGCCAGCAGCAAAGTCCGCGGGAGCGTGGGGACCCAGTACTTC. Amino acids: CASSKVRGSVGTQYF.

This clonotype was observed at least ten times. In nucleotides, the CDR3 is TGTGCCAGCAGTTCTCGTACTGAAGCTTTCTTT. Its translation: CASSSRTEAFF. The V and J genes are TRBV12-3 or TRBV12-4 and TRBJ1-1; D unclear. Trimming removed 4 bases at V and 5 bases at J, with 5 bases between. The CDR3 spans 11 residues.

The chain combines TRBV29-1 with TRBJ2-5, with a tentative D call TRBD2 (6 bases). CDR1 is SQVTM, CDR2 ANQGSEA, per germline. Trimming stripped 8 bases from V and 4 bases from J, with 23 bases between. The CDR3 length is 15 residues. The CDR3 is CSTEGGSEKGETQYF. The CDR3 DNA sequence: TGCAGCACTGAGGGAGGTAGCGAGAAAGGAGAGACCCAGTACTTC.

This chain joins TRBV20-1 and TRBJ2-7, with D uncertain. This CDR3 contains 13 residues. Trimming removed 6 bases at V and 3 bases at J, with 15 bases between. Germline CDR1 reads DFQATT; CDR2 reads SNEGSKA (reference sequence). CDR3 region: CSAPAALGYEQYF. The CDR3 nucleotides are TGCAGTGCGCCAGCCGCATTGGGCTACGAGCAGTACTTC.

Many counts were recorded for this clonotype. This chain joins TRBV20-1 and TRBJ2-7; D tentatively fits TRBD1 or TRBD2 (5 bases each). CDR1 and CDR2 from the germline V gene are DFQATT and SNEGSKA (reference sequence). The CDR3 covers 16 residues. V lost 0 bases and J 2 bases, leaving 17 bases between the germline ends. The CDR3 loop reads CSARDPLDGTAYEQYF. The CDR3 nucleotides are TGCAGTGCTAGAGATCCCCTTGACGGGACGGCCTACGAGCAGTACTTC.